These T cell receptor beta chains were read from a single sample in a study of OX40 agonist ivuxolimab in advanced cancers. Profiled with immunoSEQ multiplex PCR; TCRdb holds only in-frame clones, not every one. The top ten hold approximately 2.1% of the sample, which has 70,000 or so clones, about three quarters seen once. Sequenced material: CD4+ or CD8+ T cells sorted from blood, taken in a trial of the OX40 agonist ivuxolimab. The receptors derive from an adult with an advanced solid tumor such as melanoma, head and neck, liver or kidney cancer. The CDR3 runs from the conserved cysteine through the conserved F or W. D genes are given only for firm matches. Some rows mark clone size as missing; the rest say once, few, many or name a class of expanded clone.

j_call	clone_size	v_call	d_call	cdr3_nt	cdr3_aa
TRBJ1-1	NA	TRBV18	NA	TGTGCCAGCTCTCGCTACCGGGGGACAGAAGCTTTCTTT	CASSRYRGTEAFF
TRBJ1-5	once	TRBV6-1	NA	TGTGCCAGCAGCCTATATGGCAGCAATCAGCCCCAGCATTTT	CASSLYGSNQPQHF
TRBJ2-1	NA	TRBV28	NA	TGTGCCAGCAGCCCCAATTCGCTCGGCTCCTACAATGAGCAGTTCTTC	CASSPNSLGSYNEQFF
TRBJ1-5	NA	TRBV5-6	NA	TGTGCCAGCAGCTTTGGGAGTACTAGCAATCAGCCCCAGCATTTT	CASSFGSTSNQPQHF
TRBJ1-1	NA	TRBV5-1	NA	TGCGCCAGCAGCTTGGACGATATGAACACTGAAGCTTTCTTT	CASSLDDMNTEAFF
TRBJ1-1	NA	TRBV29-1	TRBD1	TGCAGCGTTCTCGACAGGGCAGGGAACACTGAAGCTTTCTTT	CSVLDRAGNTEAFF
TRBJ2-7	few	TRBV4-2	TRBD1	TGTGCCAGCAGCCTCCGGGACAGGGGGCGAGAGCAGTACTTC	CASSLRDRGREQYF
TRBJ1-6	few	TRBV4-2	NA	TGTGCCAGCAGCCAAGATACAGATTCACCCCTCCACTTT	CASSQDTDSPLHF
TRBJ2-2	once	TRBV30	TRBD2	TGTGCCTGGAGTCGACTAGCGGGAAGGTCGAACACCGGGGAGCTGTTTTTT	CAWSRLAGRSNTGELFF
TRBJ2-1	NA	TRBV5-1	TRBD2	TGCGCCAGCAGCTTGCTAGCGGAGCCTGGGAATGAGCAGTTCTTC	CASSLLAEPGNEQFF
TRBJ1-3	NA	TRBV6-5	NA	TGTGCCAGCAGTTACACGGACTCTGGAAACACCATATATTTT	CASSYTDSGNTIYF
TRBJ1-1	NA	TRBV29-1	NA	TGCAGCGCGTTATCGGGGAAGGCTGAAGCTTTCTTT	CSALSGKAEAFF
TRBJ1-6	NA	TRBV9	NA	TGTGCCAGCAGCGTAGAAGGGTCGGGTAATTCACCCCTCCACTTT	CASSVEGSGNSPLHF
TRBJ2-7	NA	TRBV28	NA	TGTGCCAGCAGTTTAGAGGGGCGTCACGAGCAGTACTTC	CASSLEGRHEQYF
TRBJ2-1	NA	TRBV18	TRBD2	TGTGCCAGCTCATCGACTAGCGGGGGGCCGAGGAATGAGCAGTTCTTC	CASSSTSGGPRNEQFF
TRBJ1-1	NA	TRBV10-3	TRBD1	TGTGCCATCAGGGGGACAGGGGGTACTGAAGCTTTCTTT	CAIRGTGGTEAFF
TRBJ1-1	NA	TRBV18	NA	TGTGCCAGCTCGCCGGACAGCCGGGGCACTGAAGCTTTCTTT	CASSPDSRGTEAFF
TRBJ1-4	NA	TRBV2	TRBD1	TGTGCCCACCCCGGGGGACAGGGGTGGAGAGAAAAACTGTTTTTT	CAHPGGQGWREKLFF
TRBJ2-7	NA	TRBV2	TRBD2	TGTGCCAGCAGAAGGGTAGCGGGAGGGTCCTCCTACGAGCAGTACTTC	CASRRVAGGSSYEQYF
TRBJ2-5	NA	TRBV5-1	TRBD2	TGCGCCAGCAGCTTACTAGCGGGGGGACAAGAGACCCAGTACTTC	CASSLLAGGQETQYF
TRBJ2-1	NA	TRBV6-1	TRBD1	TGTGCCAGCAGTCAACGACAGGGCGTGAGGGAGCAGTTCTTC	CASSQRQGVREQFF
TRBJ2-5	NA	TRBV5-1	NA	TGCGCCAGCAGCGGTACAGGGAAAGAGACCCAGTACTTC	CASSGTGKETQYF
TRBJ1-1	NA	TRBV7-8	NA	TGTGCCAGCAGCTTTAATCTGGGCACTGAAGCTTTCTTT	CASSFNLGTEAFF
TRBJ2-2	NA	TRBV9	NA	TGTGCCAGCACCACCCAGGGATCGAACACCGGGGAGCTGTTTTTT	CASTTQGSNTGELFF
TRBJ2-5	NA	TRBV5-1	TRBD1	TGCGCCAGCAGCGTACGACCCGGACAGGAGAAAGAGACCCAGTACTTC	CASSVRPGQEKETQYF
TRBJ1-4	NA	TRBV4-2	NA	TGTGCCAGCAGCCTATCCCCGGGGCCGTCTAATGAAAAACTGTTTTTT	CASSLSPGPSNEKLFF
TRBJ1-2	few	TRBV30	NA	TGTGCCTGGAGTACTCCGGGGGGCATCTATGGCTACACCTTC	CAWSTPGGIYGYTF
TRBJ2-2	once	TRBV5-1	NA	TGCGCCAGCAGCCCGGGACCGACGAACACCGGGGAGCTGTTTTTT	CASSPGPTNTGELFF
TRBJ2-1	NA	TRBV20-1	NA	TGCAGTGCTAGACCTGACAATGAGCAGTTCTTC	CSARPDNEQFF
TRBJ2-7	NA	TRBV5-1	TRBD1	TGCGCCAGCAGCGTCGGACAGGGGGGGTACGAGCAGTACTTC	CASSVGQGGYEQYF
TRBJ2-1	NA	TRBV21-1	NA	TGTGCCAGCAGCACCATGACTAGCGGGGAGGGCAATGAGCAGTTCTTC	CASSTMTSGEGNEQFF
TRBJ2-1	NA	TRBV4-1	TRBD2	TGCGCCAGCAGCCCCCAGCGGGGGGAAAATGAGCAGTTCTTC	CASSPQRGENEQFF
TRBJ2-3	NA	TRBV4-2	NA	TGTGCCAGCAGCCAAGGAGGGGTCGGTATAGATACGCAGTATTTT	CASSQGGVGIDTQYF
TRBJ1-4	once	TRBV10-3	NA	TGTGCCATCAGTGAGTCGAGGGGCCAGAGTAATGAAAAACTGTTTTTT	CAISESRGQSNEKLFF
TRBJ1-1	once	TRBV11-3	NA	TGTGCCAGCAGCTTATGGAGGTACACTGAAGCTTTCTTT	CASSLWRYTEAFF
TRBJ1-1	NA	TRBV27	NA	TGTGCCAGCAGCCATAACAGGGAGAACACTGAAGCTTTCTTT	CASSHNRENTEAFF
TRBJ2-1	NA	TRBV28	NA	TGTGCCAGCAGTTTATACCCATACAATGAGCAGTTCTTC	CASSLYPYNEQFF
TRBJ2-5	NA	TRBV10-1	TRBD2	TGCGCCAGCAGTGAGTCCGGACTAGCGGTCCGCGAGACCCAGTACTTC	CASSESGLAVRETQYF
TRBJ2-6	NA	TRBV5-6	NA	TGTGCCAGCACTCCTTTAAGGTCTGGGGCCAACGTCCTGACTTTC	CASTPLRSGANVLTF
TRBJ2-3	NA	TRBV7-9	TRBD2	TGTGCCAGCAGCTTAGAACTAGCGGGAGGTTCAGATACGCAGTATTTT	CASSLELAGGSDTQYF
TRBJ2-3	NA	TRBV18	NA	TGTGCCAGCCTTCCCACGCGGTACACAGATACGCAGTATTTT	CASLPTRYTDTQYF
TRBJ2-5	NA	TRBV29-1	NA	TGCAGCGTGGGGGAGGGGGGCCAAGAGACCCAGTACTTC	CSVGEGGQETQYF
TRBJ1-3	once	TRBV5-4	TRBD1	TGTGCCAGCAGCTCCAGACAGGGTCCGGGCTCTGGAAACACCATATATTTT	CASSSRQGPGSGNTIYF
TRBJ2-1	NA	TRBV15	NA	TGTGCCACCAGCAAACGGTCAGGTTCCTACAATGAGCAGTTCTTC	CATSKRSGSYNEQFF
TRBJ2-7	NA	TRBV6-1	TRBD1	TGTGCCAGCATTAGGACAGGACTCTACGAGCAGTACTTC	CASIRTGLYEQYF
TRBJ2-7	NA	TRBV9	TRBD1	TGTGCCAGCAGCGTAGGTAGACAGGGGGCCCACGAGCAGTACTTC	CASSVGRQGAHEQYF
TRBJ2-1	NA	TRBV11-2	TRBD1	TGTGCCAGCAGCAGGGACAGGGCTAATGAGCAGTTCTTC	CASSRDRANEQFF
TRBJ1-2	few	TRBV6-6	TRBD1	TGTGCCAGCAGTTACGAACAGGGGCCGTATGGCTACACCTTC	CASSYEQGPYGYTF
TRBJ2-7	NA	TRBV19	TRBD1	TGTGCCAGTAGTATAGATGGACGGACAGGCTTGATCTCCTACGAGCAGTACTTC	CASSIDGRTGLISYEQYF
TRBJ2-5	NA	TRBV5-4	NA	TGTGCCAGCAGCTTAGGGACTCGGATGGGGGAAGAGACCCAGTACTTC	CASSLGTRMGEETQYF
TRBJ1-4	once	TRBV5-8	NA	TGTGCCAGCAGCTTAATGGGGACGGGTGAAAAACTGTTTTTT	CASSLMGTGEKLFF